This T cell receptor beta chain appears in the sequencing data of a study of breast tumors, draining lymph nodes, adjacent tissues. Comment on this clonotype: This sequence may be a read error, since a much larger clone differs from it by one base.

TCRdb re-analysed the multiplex PCR reads in MiXCR, keeping a single row per CDR3 protein. The data contain around 120,000 distinct CDR3 sequences, around 20% of them singletons. This CDR3 comprises 17 residues. V was clipped by 2 bases and J by 5 bases, with 20 bases between them. Germline V gene sequence: CDR1 MNHNS, CDR2 SASEGT. The lymph nodes were axillary draining lymph nodes from breast cancer patients. This chain joins TRBV6-1 and TRBJ2-3; D perhaps matches TRBD1 (6 bases). Sequenced material: axillary lymph node tissue. The receptor's source is a female donor with breast cancer. Some clones in this sample may be carry-over from other donors' samples. CDR3 in amino acids: CASSEKGYSQGRDTQYF. As DNA, the CDR3 is TGTGCCAGCAGTGAAAAGGGATATTCGCAGGGGAGAGATACGCAGTATTTT.